Presented here are 26 T cell receptor beta chains from one specimen sequenced in a study of T cell repertoires in cytomegalovirus infection. TCRdb analysed the reads with MiXCR anew, one entry per CDR3 protein. The sample includes roughly 140,000 distinct CDR3 sequences, 23% of them seen just once. Input material: PBMCs. These receptors were taken from a human donor in good health (CMV status not recorded). Some clones in this sample may be carry-over from other donors' samples.

This clonotype occurred a few times. This sequence joins TRBV2 and TRBJ2-5; unclear D gene. CDR3 length equals 11 residues. Germline CDR1 reads SNHLY; CDR2 reads FYNNEI. The germline V and J ends were trimmed by 6 bases and 5 bases, with 7 bases remaining between them. CDR3 nucleotides: TGTGCCAGCAGCGTCCACGAGACCCAGTACTTC. Translated, it gives CASSVHETQYF.

This clonotype was found once. The CDR3 end shows no conserved phenylalanine or tryptophan, and so a read error is likely. The genes are TRBV7-2 and TRBJ2-3, with 7 bases matching TRBD2. Looked up from germline, CDR1 is SGHTA and CDR2 is FQGNSA. The CDR3 covers 14 residues. Trimming cost V 5 bases and J 6 bases; bases outside gene matches: 8. DNA for the CDR3: TGTGCCAGCAGCCTTGGGGGGGGGGTCGATACGCAGTATCTT. Residues: CASSLGGGVDTQYL.

This clonotype has at least ten counts. The rearrangement joins TRBV6-1 to TRBJ2-1; TRBD1 matches 7 bases. The germline gives CDR1 MNHNS, CDR2 SASEGT. The CDR3 covers 14 residues. Trimming cost V 4 bases and J 10 bases; bases outside gene matches: 10. This CDR3 is CASSVEQGIWEQFF. The CDR3 DNA is TGTGCCAGCAGTGTCGAACAGGGGATTTGGGAGCAGTTCTTC.

This clonotype was seen at least ten times. The chain recombines TRBV7-8 with TRBJ1-2; 9 bases fit TRBD1. The CDR3 sequence is 14 residues long. The trim removed 6 bases at V and 8 bases at J, leaving 10 bases unmatched. From germline, CDR1 is SGHVS and CDR2 FQNEAQ. The CDR3: CASRYTGGRAGYTF. The CDR3 nucleotides read TGTGCCAGCAGATATACAGGGGGCAGGGCCGGCTACACCTTC.

This clonotype showed up many times. The V call is TRBV28, the J call TRBJ1-4; D is unclear. The V gene's germline CDR1 is MDHEN and CDR2 SYDVKM. The CDR3 has 13 amino acids. Deletions cut 5 bases from V and 7 bases from J, with 11 bases between. The CDR3 nucleotides are TGTGCCAGCAGTGCAGGATTGGTTGAAAAACTGTTTTTT. This sequence encodes CASSAGLVEKLFF.

Only a few counts were recorded for this clonotype. The chain combines TRBV12-3 or TRBV12-4 with TRBJ1-5, with TRBD1 matching 7 bases. There are 15 residues in the CDR3. Germline trimming cut 5 bases from V and 0 bases from J; bases unmatched to any gene: 4. The CDR3 coding sequence is TGTGCCAGCAGTGCCAGACAGGGTAGCAATCAGCCCCAGCATTTT. It translates to CASSARQGSNQPQHF.

This clonotype has a count of ten or more. The chain is built from TRBV11-3 and TRBJ2-5; D is unclear. The CDR3 sequence is 13 residues long. Per germline, CDR1 SGHNT and CDR2 YENEEA. Between the trimmed V and J ends, which lost 3 bases and 5 bases, there was a span of 10 bases. The DNA for the CDR3 is TGTGCCAGCAGCTTTACCGGCGTCGAGACCCAGTACTTC. Its protein is CASSFTGVETQYF.

The chain carries TRBV19 and TRBJ2-7; D is perhaps TRBD1 or TRBD2 (5 bases each). The germline V gene has CDR1 LNHDA and CDR2 SQIVND (reference sequence). This CDR3 is 15 amino acids long. Between the trimmed V and J ends, which lost 5 bases and 0 bases, there was a span of 14 bases. For the CDR3, the DNA is TGTGCCAGTAGTGCCACCGGGACGGGCTCCTACGAGCAGTACTTC. Translation gives CASSATGTGSYEQYF.

The rearrangement joins TRBV7-8 to TRBJ2-3; D call uncertain. CDR1 and CDR2 from the germline V gene are SGHVS and FQNEAQ. The CDR3 is 14 amino acids. With 5 bases removed from V and 0 bases from J, the gap between germline ends came to 9 bases. The CDR3 here is CASSTVTSTDTQYF. Written as DNA, the CDR3 is TGTGCCAGCAGCACAGTAACAAGCACAGATACGCAGTATTTT.

A note on this clonotype: Given a much more abundant clone one base away, this may be a read error. The chain is built from TRBV28 and TRBJ2-3, with 11 bases fitting TRBD1. Germline V CDR1 and CDR2: MDHEN, SYDVKM. This CDR3 has 17 amino acids. The CDR3: CAGRTNPGTGGGDTQYF. CDR3 sequence (DNA): TGTGCCGGCAGGACAAATCCCGGGACAGGGGGGGGGGATACGCAGTATTTT. The variable domain in full, with the rest retrieved from reference TRBV28 and TRBJ2-3, is DVKVTQSSRYLVKRTGEKVFLECVQDMDHENMFWYRQDPGLGLRLIYFSYDVKMKEKGDIPEGYSVSREKKERFSLILESASTNQTSMYLCAGRTNPGTGGGDTQYFGPGTRLTVL.

This clonotype was seen at least ten times. The gene calls are TRBV11-2 and TRBJ2-7; 11 nucleotides match TRBD2. The CDR3 runs to 18 residues. Germline CDR1 reads SGHAT; CDR2 reads FQNNGV. V lost 2 bases and J lost 0; bases outside the gene matches: 9. In DNA form, the CDR3 reads TGTGCCAGCAGCTTACAGCGGACTAGCGGGTCCAGCTCCTACGAGCAGTACTTC. It specifies CASSLQRTSGSSSYEQYF.

This clonotype came up a few times. The chain links TRBV27 to TRBJ2-1; D is undetermined. Germline-derived CDR1 and CDR2 are MNHEY and SMNVEV (reference sequence). There are 12 residues in the CDR3. The germline V and J ends were trimmed by 5 bases and 6 bases, with 8 bases remaining between them. CDR3 sequence reads: CASSLYPNEQFF. The CDR3 nucleotides read TGTGCCAGCAGTCTTTATCCCAATGAGCAGTTCTTC.

This clonotype showed up just a few times. The chain links TRBV19 to TRBJ1-4; D call uncertain. Trimming took off 5 bases at V and 8 bases at J, with 9 bases between the two ends. CDR1 and CDR2 from the germline V gene are LNHDA and SQIVND (reference sequence). The CDR3 consists of 12 residues. The DNA for the CDR3 is TGTGCCAGTAGTGGACTCCTGGAAAAACTGTTTTTT. It translates to CASSGLLEKLFF.

This clonotype appeared a few times. DNA for the CDR3: TGTGCCAGCAGTTTATATGGACTAGGGGCCTACGAGCAGTACTTC. Its protein product is CASSLYGLGAYEQYF. The chain couples TRBV28 to TRBJ2-7; the match to TRBD2 covers 7 bases. CDR1 is MDHEN, CDR2 SYDVKM, per germline. Germline trimming cut 1 base from V and 2 bases from J; bases unmatched to any gene: 5. The CDR3 has 15 residues.

This clonotype came up many times. The J gene is TRBJ2-5, the V gene TRBV7-9, with no clear D. V shed 2 bases and J shed 5 bases, with 6 bases lying between them. Per the germline V gene, CDR1 is SEHNR and CDR2 is FQNEAQ (reference sequence). The CDR3 is made up of 12 amino acids. The DNA for the CDR3 is TGTGCCAGCAGCTTATTAGGGGAGACCCAGTACTTC. Translating gives CASSLLGETQYF.

In its sample, this clonotype was seen many times. This chain connects TRBV5-5 to TRBJ1-4; D is perhaps TRBD1 (6 bases). V was shortened by 4 bases and J by 4 bases, with 11 bases between the two germline ends. This CDR3 region has 14 residues. Germline V gene data show CDR1 as SGHKS and CDR2 as YYEKEE (reference sequence). The CDR3 loop reads CASSMDSDNEKLFF. In DNA, the CDR3 is TGTGCCAGCAGCATGGACAGCGATAATGAAAAACTGTTTTTT. Based on the CDR3 plus reference TRBV5-5 and TRBJ1-4, the full variable domain is DAGVTQSPTHLIKTRGQQVTLRCSPISGHKSVSWYQQVLGQGPQFIFQYYEKEERGRGNFPDRFSARQFPNYSSELNVNALLLGDSALYLCASSMDSDNEKLFFGSGTQLSVL.

This clonotype was detected only once. The gene calls are TRBV7-4 and TRBJ2-1, with 10 bases fitting TRBD2. The CDR3 spans 17 residues. J was trimmed by 6 bases and V by 1 base; bases with no gene match: 9. Germline V lookup: CDR1 SGHVT, CDR2 SQSDAQ. CDR3 nucleotide sequence: TGTGCCAGCAGCTTAGGGGCTAGCGGGAGAATATTCAATGAGCAGTTCTTC. Residues: CASSLGASGRIFNEQFF. Variable domain in full (rest from reference TRBV7-4 and TRBJ2-1): GAGVSQSPRYKVAKRGRDVALRCDSISGHVTLYWYRQTLGQGSEVLTYSQSDAQRDKSGRPSGRFSAERPERSVSTLKIQRTEQGDSAVYLCASSLGASGRIFNEQFFGPGTRLTVL.

This clonotype was observed at least ten times. V usage is TRBV7-2 and J usage is TRBJ2-6, with TRBD2 as a possible D gene (6 bases). The CDR3 extends over 20 amino acids. V was cut by 0 bases and J by 0 bases, with 18 bases left in between. Germline assignment: CDR1 SGHTA and CDR2 FQGNSA. CDR3 DNA sequence: TGTGCCAGCAGCTTAGCCACAAGACGGGGGATTCACTCTGGGGCCAACGTCCTGACTTTC. It is translated as CASSLATRRGIHSGANVLTF.

The V gene is TRBV28, the J gene TRBJ2-3; D tentatively reads TRBD1 or TRBD2 (5 bases each). This CDR3 comprises 14 residues. Trimming stripped 5 bases from V and 4 bases from J, with 13 bases between. From germline, CDR1 is MDHEN and CDR2 SYDVKM. This CDR3 is CASSRGAFSDTQYF. The CDR3 nucleotides are TGTGCCAGCAGTCGAGGGGCCTTTTCAGATACGCAGTATTTT.

This clonotype appeared many times. The chain uses TRBV7-2 and TRBJ2-7; D may be TRBD1 (5 bases). CDR3 length equals 16 residues. Trimming took 2 bases from V and 2 from J, leaving 16 bases between them. CDR1 and CDR2 from the germline V gene are SGHTA and FQGNSA. For the CDR3, the DNA is TGTGCCAGCAGCTTAAGGGGTGTCGGCACCACCTACGAGCAGTACTTC. Protein product: CASSLRGVGTTYEQYF.

This clonotype has a count of ten or more. CDR3 residues: CASSRQGVNQPQHF. The CDR3 coding sequence is TGTGCCAGCAGTCGACAGGGGGTCAATCAGCCCCAGCATTTT. This chain joins TRBV6-1 and TRBJ1-5, with 9 positions matching TRBD1. The germline V gene encodes CDR1 MNHNS and CDR2 SASEGT. V lost 5 bases, J lost 3 bases, and 2 bases stayed unmatched. The CDR3 runs 14 residues.

The gene calls are TRBV19 and TRBJ1-6; D is uncertain. Germline V gives CDR1 LNHDA, CDR2 SQIVND (reference sequence). Trimming removed 6 bases from V and 7 bases from J, with 19 bases in between. The CDR3 loop spans 16 amino acids. The CDR3 spells CASRNLRTGENSPLHF. CDR3 nucleotides: TGTGCCAGTAGGAATCTCCGGACCGGAGAGAATTCACCCCTCCACTTT.

This clonotype was seen many times. This chain uses TRBV11-2 with TRBJ1-1, with 7 bases lining up with TRBD1. V dropped 5 bases and J dropped 0; count of bases not matched to a gene: 9. The CDR3 sequence is 16 residues long. The germline gives CDR1 SGHAT, CDR2 FQNNGV. This CDR3 reads CASSPGTAFLNTEAFF. CDR3 bases: TGTGCCAGCAGCCCCGGGACAGCTTTCCTGAACACTGAAGCTTTCTTT.

This clonotype was recorded at least ten times. This chain connects TRBV7-9 to TRBJ2-1; D not certain. The CDR3 runs 14 residues. V lost 0 bases and J lost 14, with 17 bases in between. Germline lookup yields CDR1 SEHNR and CDR2 FQNEAQ (reference sequence). The CDR3 sequence is CASSLALGQANKFF. CDR3 coding DNA: TGTGCCAGCAGCTTAGCGCTTGGGCAAGCCAATAAGTTCTTC.

V usage is TRBV7-8 and J usage is TRBJ2-2, with D possibly being TRBD2 (5 bases). Trimming pared 2 bases from V and 4 bases from J, leaving 11 bases between. Germline CDR1 SGHVS, CDR2 FQNEAQ. This CDR3 is 15 amino acids long. CDR3 sequence (DNA): TGTGCCAGCAGCTTATCGGGTGGAGGCACCGGGGAGCTGTTTTTT. Protein: CASSLSGGGTGELFF.

In this sample, this clonotype turned up a few times. The rearrangement uses TRBV3-1 and TRBJ2-3; possibly TRBD1 for D (6 bases). This CDR3 is built from 17 residues. V lost 0 bases, J lost 4 bases, and 17 bases lay in between. Germline lookup yields CDR1 LGHDT and CDR2 YNNKEL (reference sequence). CDR3 protein: CASSQDPGARSADTQYF. The CDR3 bases are TGTGCCAGCAGCCAAGATCCAGGGGCGCGATCCGCAGATACGCAGTATTTT.